One and the same sample provided the 26 T cell receptor beta chains below, sequenced in a study of human T cells and chemical hapten exposure. This sample's time point: pre-sensitization, week 0. This sample's treatment: therapeutic diphenylcyclopropenone sensitization with weekly scalp DPC. TCRdb analysed the RACE reads with MiXCR anew, one entry per CDR3 protein. The table shows fewer than 350,000 distinct CDR3 sequences, with approximately 7.5% occurring only once. This sample comprised whole blood, obtained in connection with sensitization to the hapten diphenylcyclopropenone (DPC). The source of these receptors is a young man with alopecia areata. Some clones in this sample may be carry-over from other donors' samples.

This clonotype was detected ten times or more. This chain joins TRBV7-9 and TRBJ1-2; D gene uncertain. With 0 bases removed from V and 7 bases from J, the gap between germline ends came to 15 bases. The CDR3 runs to 15 residues. Per the germline V gene, CDR1 is SEHNR and CDR2 is FQNEAQ (reference sequence). In nucleotides, the CDR3 is TGTGCCAGCAGCTTAGCGGAGGCCAGCGCCTCTGGCTACACCTTC. Its protein is CASSLAEASASGYTF.

This clonotype showed up many times. Written as DNA, the CDR3 is TGTGCCAGCAGCCTCACAGGGGGCGCGAATGAAAAACTGTTTTTT. Translated, it gives CASSLTGGANEKLFF. This chain connects TRBV7-3 to TRBJ1-4, with TRBD1 matching over 9 bases. CDR1 is SGHTA and CDR2 is FQGTGA in the germline V gene. This CDR3 comprises 15 residues. Trimming at V came to 5 bases and at J to 5 bases, leaving 6 bases not matched to a gene.

This clonotype was observed a few times. The gene calls are TRBV7-2 and TRBJ1-2; D is possibly TRBD1 (5 bases). V was pared by 4 bases and J by 8 bases, with 17 bases between. Germline CDR1 reads SGHTA; CDR2 reads FQGNSA. The CDR3 length is 14 residues. The CDR3 loop is CASSSYQGSEGYTF. The CDR3 DNA follows: TGTGCCAGCAGCTCATACCAGGGTAGTGAAGGCTACACCTTC.

This clonotype was detected ten times or more. The rearrangement uses TRBV7-9 and TRBJ2-1, with D unclear. This CDR3 comprises 11 residues. Germline assignment: CDR1 SEHNR and CDR2 FQNEAQ (reference sequence). V dropped 5 bases and J dropped 12 bases, with 11 bases sitting between them. This chain's CDR3 is CASSLEWGQFF. CDR3 nucleotides: TGTGCCAGCAGCCTGGAATGGGGGCAGTTCTTC.

The chain is built from TRBV27 and TRBJ1-2, with D unclear. Trimming took 5 bases from V and 1 from J, leaving 20 bases between them. CDR3 length: 17 residues. Germline V lookup: CDR1 MNHEY, CDR2 SMNVEV (reference sequence). CDR3 sequence: CASSKSLWELVNYGYTF. The CDR3 nucleotides are TGTGCCAGCAGTAAAAGTCTTTGGGAGCTAGTTAACTATGGCTACACCTTC.

This clonotype was recorded many times. This rearrangement joins TRBV7-9 to TRBJ1-1; D not certain. CDR3 size: 12 residues. CDR1 is SEHNR, CDR2 FQNEAQ, per germline (reference sequence). V was trimmed by 3 bases and J by 6 bases, leaving 8 bases between them. CDR3 sequence (DNA): TGTGCCAGCAGCTTTGGGCAGCCTGAAGCTTTCTTT. It specifies CASSFGQPEAFF.

There are a few counts of this clonotype. This sequence joins TRBV25-1 and TRBJ1-3; D gene ambiguous. Per the germline V gene, CDR1 is MGHDK and CDR2 is SYGVNS. There are 14 residues in the CDR3. V was trimmed by 3 bases and J by 1 base, leaving 7 bases between them. CDR3 amino acids: CASSEVASGNTIYF. CDR3 DNA sequence: TGTGCCAGCAGTGAGGTAGCTTCTGGAAACACCATATATTTT.

This clonotype was seen a few times. CDR3 sequence: CASSPLNQPQHF. The CDR3 DNA is TGTGCCAGCAGCCCACTGAATCAGCCCCAGCATTTT. The rearrangement joins TRBV11-2 to TRBJ1-5; D gene ambiguous. The CDR3 extends over 12 amino acids. V shed 5 bases and J shed 4 bases, with 6 bases lying between them. Germline lookup yields CDR1 SGHAT and CDR2 FQNNGV. Full variable domain (outside the CDR3, taken from reference TRBV11-2 and TRBJ1-5): EAGVAQSPRYKIIEKRQSVAFWCNPISGHATLYWYQQILGQGPKLLIQFQNNGVVDDSQLPKDRFSAERLKGVDSTLKIQPAKLEDSAVYLCASSPLNQPQHFGDGTRLSIL.

This clonotype was detected many times. This chain uses TRBV6-5 with TRBJ2-7; weak D call: TRBD2 (5 bases). The CDR3 loop spans 15 amino acids. In germline, CDR1 is MNHEY, CDR2 SVGAGI. V lost 5 bases and J lost 2, with 16 bases in between. The CDR3 DNA follows: TGTGCCAGCAGTCCCGAACCGGGGAGCCCCTACGAGCAGTACGTC. It encodes CASSPEPGSPYEQYV.

V usage is TRBV7-2 and J usage is TRBJ2-5, with 7 positions matching TRBD2. V was clipped by 5 bases and J by 6 bases; unmatched bases: 6. This CDR3 contains 13 residues. Germline V gene lookup returns CDR1 SGHTA and CDR2 FQGNSA. The CDR3 here is CASSPRTSQTQYF. The CDR3, as DNA: TGTGCCAGCAGCCCAAGGACTAGTCAGACCCAGTACTTC. Full variable domain (rest looked up from reference TRBV7-2 and TRBJ2-5): GAGVSQSPSNKVTEKGKDVELRCDPISGHTALYWYRQSLGQGLEFLIYFQGNSAPDKSGLPSDRFSAERTGGSVSTLTIQRTQQEDSAVYLCASSPRTSQTQYFGPGTRLLVL.

The table lists this clonotype with a few counts. The J gene is TRBJ1-5, the V gene TRBV12-3 or TRBV12-4; weak D call: TRBD1 (5 bases). Between the trimmed V and J ends, which lost 5 bases and 5 bases, there was a span of 16 bases. The CDR3 is 15 residues long. CDR3 DNA: TGTGCCAGCAGTACCCAGGGTACGGTTGATCAGCCCCAGCATTTT. This codes for CASSTQGTVDQPQHF.

This clonotype has just a few counts. The chain employs TRBV19 and TRBJ2-3, with 8 bases aligning to TRBD1. Germline assignment: CDR1 LNHDA and CDR2 SQIVND (reference sequence). This CDR3 spans 16 amino acids. The trim removed 0 bases at V and 5 bases at J, leaving 7 bases unmatched. The CDR3 nucleotides are TGTGCCAGTAGTATAGATCTCAGGGGGCAAAGAGATACGCAGTATTTT. As protein: CASSIDLRGQRDTQYF.

The rearrangement joins TRBV4-3 to TRBJ1-2, with unresolved D. The germline V gene encodes CDR1 LGHNA and CDR2 YSLEER. The CDR3 is 15 amino acids. Trimming shortened V by 4 bases and J by 0 bases, and 12 bases separated the two germline ends. The CDR3 here is CASSPAFRANYGYTF. In DNA, the CDR3 is TGCGCCAGCAGCCCCGCGTTTAGGGCTAACTATGGCTACACCTTC.

This clonotype turned up a few times. The gene calls are TRBV5-4 and TRBJ2-7, with a possible D match to TRBD2 (6 bases). CDR1 is SGHNT and CDR2 is YYREEE in the germline V gene (reference sequence). Trimming removed 0 bases at V and 4 bases at J, with 14 bases between. The CDR3 has 15 amino acids. CDR3 bases: TGTGCCAGCAGCTTGGCCGGGGGTGAGGTATACGAGCAGTACTTC. Translated, it gives CASSLAGGEVYEQYF.

This clonotype was seen a few times. The chain has TRBV28 and TRBJ1-2, with D hard to call. The CDR3 is 13 residues long. Trimming pared 3 bases from V and 3 bases from J, leaving 8 bases between. The germline CDR1 and CDR2 sequences are MDHEN and SYDVKM. DNA of the CDR3: TGTGCCAGCAGTTTGGAGGGCTACTATGGCTACACCTTC. Translating it yields CASSLEGYYGYTF.

This clonotype was seen many times. The rearrangement joins TRBV9 to TRBJ1-5; D might be TRBD1 (5 bases). Germline loops: CDR1 SGDLS, CDR2 YYNGEE. The V gene lost 4 bases and the J gene lost 0 bases, with 11 bases spanning the gap. The CDR3 runs 15 residues. This CDR3 reads CASSPGRYSNQPQHF. The CDR3 nucleotides are TGTGCCAGCAGCCCAGGGCGCTATAGCAATCAGCCCCAGCATTTT.

The V gene is TRBV20-1, the J gene TRBJ2-5; D possibly corresponds to TRBD2 (5 bases). The V and J ends lost 2 bases and 0 bases respectively, with 13 bases between them. The CDR3 is 15 residues long. In germline, CDR1 is DFQATT, CDR2 SNEGSKA (reference sequence). The CDR3 region is CSARTARGNQETQYF. CDR3 in DNA: TGCAGTGCTAGAACCGCCCGAGGGAACCAAGAGACCCAGTACTTC.

The chain carries TRBV9 and TRBJ2-7; 7 bases are a match to TRBD1. Germline V CDR1 and CDR2: SGDLS, YYNGEE. V trimming: 3 bases; J trimming: 0 bases; junction bases outside the gene matches: 3. This CDR3 region has 14 residues. CDR3 nucleotides: TGTGCCAGCAGCGCCGGACAGGACTCCTACGAGCAGTACGTC. It is translated as CASSAGQDSYEQYV.

This clonotype was counted at least ten times. The chain joins TRBV28 to TRBJ1-2, with 8 bases aligning to TRBD1. Looked up from germline, CDR1 is MDHEN and CDR2 is SYDVKM. This CDR3 region has 15 residues. V lost 2 bases, J lost 4 bases, and 6 bases stayed unmatched. In nucleotides, the CDR3 is TGTGCCAGCAGTTTACCGGCCAGGGGGCCCTATGGCTACACCTTC. Residues: CASSLPARGPYGYTF.

Many counts were recorded for this clonotype. The chain couples TRBV15 to TRBJ1-4; the match to TRBD1 covers 9 bases. Germline lookup yields CDR1 LNHNV and CDR2 YYDKDF (reference sequence). The CDR3 is 16 residues long. V shed 0 bases, J shed 8 bases, and the junction held 7 bases outside the gene matches. CDR3 sequence: CATSRDETGGREKLFF. The CDR3 DNA sequence: TGTGCCACCAGCAGAGATGAGACAGGGGGAAGGGAAAAACTGTTTTTT.

This clonotype was counted only a few times. The V and J genes are TRBV7-9 and TRBJ1-1; no firm D call. The length of the CDR3 is 13 residues. Trimming took 3 bases from V and 4 from J, leaving 9 bases between them. Germline V gives CDR1 SEHNR, CDR2 FQNEAQ (reference sequence). The CDR3 DNA is TGTGCCAGCAGCTTGGGGAGTATCACTGAAGCTTTCTTT. Translation gives CASSLGSITEAFF.

This clonotype was found a few times. This sequence joins TRBV12-3 or TRBV12-4 and TRBJ1-4; TRBD1 matches 8 bases. The CDR3 totals 14 residues. The J segment lost 11 bases and the V segment lost 5 bases, leaving 10 bases of the junction unmatched. CDR3 sequence (DNA): TGTGCCAGCAGTGACCGGACAGGGTCTGAGAAACTGTTTTTT. This encodes CASSDRTGSEKLFF.

The sample holds many counts of this clonotype. CDR3 residues: CASSPRTSGGYNEQFF. In DNA, the CDR3 is TGTGCCAGCAGCCCACGGACTAGCGGGGGCTACAATGAGCAGTTCTTC. The chain has TRBV5-4 and TRBJ2-1, with 13 nucleotides matching TRBD2. Trimming removed 4 bases from V and 3 bases from J; junction bases left unmatched: 4. Germline V gene data show CDR1 as SGHNT and CDR2 as YYREEE (reference sequence). The CDR3 sequence is 16 residues long. Filled out from reference TRBV5-4 and TRBJ2-1, the complete variable domain reads ETGVTQSPTHLIKTRGQQVTLRCSSQSGHNTVSWYQQALGQGPQFIFQYYREEENGRGNFPPRFSGLQFPNYSSELNVNALELDDSALYLCASSPRTSGGYNEQFFGPGTRLTVL.

Remarks on this clonotype: Compared with germline, one end of the junction differs, possibly owing to a read error. This chain connects TRBV19 to TRBJ2-2, with 11 bases lining up with TRBD2. The CDR3 is 15 amino acids. Germline CDR1 is LNHDA and CDR2 is SQIVND (reference sequence). CDR3 sequence: CAGSLTSGGTGELFF. For the CDR3, the DNA is TGTGCCGGTAGTCTCACTAGCGGGGGCACCGGGGAGCTGTTTTTT.

CDR3 sequence: CASRYRTGNTGELFF. The CDR3 DNA is TGTGCCAGCAGGTATAGGACCGGGAACACCGGGGAGCTGTTTTTT. The rearrangement joins TRBV7-2 to TRBJ2-2; no clear D gene. With 6 bases removed from V and 1 base from J, the gap between germline ends came to 12 bases. CDR1 and CDR2 from the germline V gene are SGHTA and FQGNSA. The length of the CDR3 is 15 residues.

This clonotype turned up a few times. This chain links TRBV25-1 with TRBJ2-7, with D possibly matching TRBD1 (6 bases). The CDR3 is 12 residues long. Trimming stripped 3 bases from V and 4 bases from J, with 7 bases between. Germline V gene sequence: CDR1 MGHDK, CDR2 SYGVNS. This chain's CDR3 is CASSDQGYEQYV. CDR3 DNA: TGTGCCAGCAGTGACCAGGGGTACGAGCAGTACGTC.